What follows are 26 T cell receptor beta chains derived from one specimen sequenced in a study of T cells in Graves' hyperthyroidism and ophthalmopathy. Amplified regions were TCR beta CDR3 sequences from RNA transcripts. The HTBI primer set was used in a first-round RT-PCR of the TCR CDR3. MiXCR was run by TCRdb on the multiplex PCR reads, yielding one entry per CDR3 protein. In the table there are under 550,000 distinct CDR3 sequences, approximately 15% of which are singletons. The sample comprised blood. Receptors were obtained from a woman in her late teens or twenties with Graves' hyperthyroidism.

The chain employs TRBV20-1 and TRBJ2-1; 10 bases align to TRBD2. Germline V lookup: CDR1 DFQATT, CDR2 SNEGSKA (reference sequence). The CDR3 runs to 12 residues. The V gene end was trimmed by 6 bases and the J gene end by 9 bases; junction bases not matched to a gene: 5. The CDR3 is CSALAGVGEQFF. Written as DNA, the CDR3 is TGCAGTGCCCTAGCGGGAGTGGGTGAGCAGTTCTTC.

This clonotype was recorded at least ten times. CDR3 nucleotides: TGTGCCAGCAGTTTAATCCAGGGTCGGGCTGAAGCTTTCTTT. Amino acid sequence: CASSLIQGRAEAFF. The chain employs TRBV28 and TRBJ1-1; maybe TRBD1 (5 bases). The V and J ends lost 2 bases and 6 bases respectively, with 13 bases between them. The germline gives CDR1 MDHEN, CDR2 SYDVKM. This CDR3 comprises 14 residues. Using reference TRBV28 and TRBJ1-1 for the parts outside the CDR3, the full variable domain is DVKVTQSSRYLVKRTGEKVFLECVQDMDHENMFWYRQDPGLGLRLIYFSYDVKMKEKGDIPEGYSVSREKKERFSLILESASTNQTSMYLCASSLIQGRAEAFFGQGTRLTVV.

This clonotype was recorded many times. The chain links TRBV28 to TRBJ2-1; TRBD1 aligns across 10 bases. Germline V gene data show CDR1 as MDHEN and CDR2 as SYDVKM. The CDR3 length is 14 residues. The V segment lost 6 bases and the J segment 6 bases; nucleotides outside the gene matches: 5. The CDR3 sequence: CASRRDRGSNEQFF. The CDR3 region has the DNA TGTGCCAGCAGACGGGACAGGGGCTCCAATGAGCAGTTCTTC.

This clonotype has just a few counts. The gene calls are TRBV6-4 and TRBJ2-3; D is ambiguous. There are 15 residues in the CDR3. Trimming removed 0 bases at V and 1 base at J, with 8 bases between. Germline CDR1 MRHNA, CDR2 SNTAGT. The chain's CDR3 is CASSDSSQGTDTQYF. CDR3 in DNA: TGTGCCAGCAGTGACTCGAGTCAGGGCACAGATACGCAGTATTTT.

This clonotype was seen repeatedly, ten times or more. For the CDR3, the DNA is TGCAGCGTCCATATAACTAGCGGGAGTTGGGAGACCCAGTACTTC. Translated, it gives CSVHITSGSWETQYF. V gene TRBV29-1 combines with J gene TRBJ2-5; 11 nucleotides align to TRBD2. This CDR3 region has 15 residues. The V and J ends lost 6 bases and 5 bases, in that order; junction bases with no gene match: 11. CDR1 and CDR2 from the germline V gene are SQVTM and ANQGSEA.

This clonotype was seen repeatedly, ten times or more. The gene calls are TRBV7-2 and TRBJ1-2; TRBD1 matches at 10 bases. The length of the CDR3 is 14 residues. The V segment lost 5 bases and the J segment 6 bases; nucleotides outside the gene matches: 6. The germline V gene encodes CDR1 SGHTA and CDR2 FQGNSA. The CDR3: CASSRDRGQDGYTF. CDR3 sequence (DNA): TGTGCCAGCAGCCGTGACAGGGGGCAGGATGGCTACACCTTC.

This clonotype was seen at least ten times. As DNA, the CDR3 is TGTGCCAGCAGCGTAGATATGGGGCGCTGGGAGACCCAGTACTTC. Translating it yields CASSVDMGRWETQYF. The rearrangement uses TRBV9 and TRBJ2-5, with D perhaps TRBD1 (5 bases). This CDR3 has 15 residues. V was pared by 0 bases and J by 5 bases, with 14 bases between. The germline gives CDR1 SGDLS, CDR2 YYNGEE.

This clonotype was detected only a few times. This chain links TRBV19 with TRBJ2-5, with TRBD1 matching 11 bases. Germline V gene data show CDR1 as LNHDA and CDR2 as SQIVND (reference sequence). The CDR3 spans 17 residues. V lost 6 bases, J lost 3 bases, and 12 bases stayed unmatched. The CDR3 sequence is CASSQLGQGAREETQYF. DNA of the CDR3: TGTGCCAGTAGCCAACTCGGACAGGGGGCTCGAGAAGAGACCCAGTACTTC.

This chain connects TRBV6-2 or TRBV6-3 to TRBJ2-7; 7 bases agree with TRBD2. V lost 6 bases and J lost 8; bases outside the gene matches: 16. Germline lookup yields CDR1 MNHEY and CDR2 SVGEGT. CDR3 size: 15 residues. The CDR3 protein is CASSAQEREGDQQYF. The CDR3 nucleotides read TGTGCCAGCAGCGCCCAGGAGCGGGAAGGTGATCAGCAGTACTTC.

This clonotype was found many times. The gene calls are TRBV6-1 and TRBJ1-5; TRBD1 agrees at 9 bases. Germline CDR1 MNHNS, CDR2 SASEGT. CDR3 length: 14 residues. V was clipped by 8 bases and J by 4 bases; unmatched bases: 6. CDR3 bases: TGTGCCAGCTGCTGGGACAGGGTTAATCAGCCCCAGCATTTT. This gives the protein CASCWDRVNQPQHF.

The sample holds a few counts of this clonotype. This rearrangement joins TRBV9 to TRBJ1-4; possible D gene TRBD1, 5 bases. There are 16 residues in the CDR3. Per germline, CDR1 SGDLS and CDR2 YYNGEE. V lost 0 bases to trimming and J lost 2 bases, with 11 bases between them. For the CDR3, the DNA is TGTGCCAGCAGCGTAGGGTTTGGGGGGACTAATGAAAAACTGTTTTTT. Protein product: CASSVGFGGTNEKLFF.

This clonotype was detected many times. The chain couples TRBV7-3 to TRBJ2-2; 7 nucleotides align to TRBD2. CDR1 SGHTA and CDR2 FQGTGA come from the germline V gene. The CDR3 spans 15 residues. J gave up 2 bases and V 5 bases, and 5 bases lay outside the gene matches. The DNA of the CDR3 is TGTGCCAGCAGCCTTGGGGGACTAAACACCGGGGAGCTGTTTTTT. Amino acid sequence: CASSLGGLNTGELFF.

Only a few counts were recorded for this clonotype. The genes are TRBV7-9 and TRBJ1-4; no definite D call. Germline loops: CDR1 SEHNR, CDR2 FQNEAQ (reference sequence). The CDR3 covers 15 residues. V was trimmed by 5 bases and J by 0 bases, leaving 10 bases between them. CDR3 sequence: CASSDDLATNEKLFF. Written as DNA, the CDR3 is TGTGCCAGCAGCGACGACCTAGCAACTAATGAAAAACTGTTTTTT.

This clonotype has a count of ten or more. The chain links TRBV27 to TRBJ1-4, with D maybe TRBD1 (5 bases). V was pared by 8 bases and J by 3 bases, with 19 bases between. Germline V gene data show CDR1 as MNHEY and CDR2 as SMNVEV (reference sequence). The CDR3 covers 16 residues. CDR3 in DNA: TGTGCCAGCGGAGCTCAAGGGGTATGGCCTAATGAAAAACTGTTTTTT. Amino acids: CASGAQGVWPNEKLFF. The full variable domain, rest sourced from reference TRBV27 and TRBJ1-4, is EAQVTQNPRYLITVTGKKLTVTCSQNMNHEYMSWYRQDPGLGLRQIYYSMNVEVTDKGDVPEGYKVSRKEKRNFPLILESPSPNQTSLYFCASGAQGVWPNEKLFFGSGTQLSVL.

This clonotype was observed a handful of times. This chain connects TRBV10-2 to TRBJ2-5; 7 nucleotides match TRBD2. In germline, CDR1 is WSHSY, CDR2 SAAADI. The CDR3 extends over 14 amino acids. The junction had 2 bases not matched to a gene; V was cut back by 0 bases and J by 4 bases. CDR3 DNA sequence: TGCGCCAGCAGTGAGTCCGGACTAGGAGAGACCCAGTACTTC. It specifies CASSESGLGETQYF.

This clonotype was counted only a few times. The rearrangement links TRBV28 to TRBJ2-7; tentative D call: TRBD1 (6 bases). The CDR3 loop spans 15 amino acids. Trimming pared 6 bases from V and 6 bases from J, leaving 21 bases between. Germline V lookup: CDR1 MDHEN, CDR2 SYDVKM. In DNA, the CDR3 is TGTGCCAGCAGACCTGGGGGACAATTCTTGGCCGAGCAGTACTTC. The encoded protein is CASRPGGQFLAEQYF.

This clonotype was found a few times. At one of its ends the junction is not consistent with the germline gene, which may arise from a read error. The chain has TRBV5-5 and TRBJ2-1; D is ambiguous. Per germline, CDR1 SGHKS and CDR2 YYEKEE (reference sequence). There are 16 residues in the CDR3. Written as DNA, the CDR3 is TGTGCCAGCGGCTTGGTGAGACTCAGCTCCTACAATGAGCAGTTCTTC. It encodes CASGLVRLSSYNEQFF.

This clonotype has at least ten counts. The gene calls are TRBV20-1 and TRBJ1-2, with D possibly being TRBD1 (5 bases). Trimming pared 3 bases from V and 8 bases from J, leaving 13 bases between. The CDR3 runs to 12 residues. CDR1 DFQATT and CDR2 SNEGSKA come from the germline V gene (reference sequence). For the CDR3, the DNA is TGCAGTGCTAGCGAGGGGCGTCTCGGCTACACCTTC. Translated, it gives CSASEGRLGYTF.

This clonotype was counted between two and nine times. The CDR3 protein is CASSLGGTVDNSPLHF. The CDR3 nucleotides read TGTGCCAGCAGCTTAGGCGGGACCGTTGATAATTCACCCCTCCACTTT. The chain carries TRBV7-9 and TRBJ1-6, with D possibly being TRBD1 (5 bases). Trimming removed 1 base at V and 5 bases at J, with 12 bases between. This CDR3 spans 16 amino acids. The germline CDR1 and CDR2 sequences are SEHNR and FQNEAQ (reference sequence).

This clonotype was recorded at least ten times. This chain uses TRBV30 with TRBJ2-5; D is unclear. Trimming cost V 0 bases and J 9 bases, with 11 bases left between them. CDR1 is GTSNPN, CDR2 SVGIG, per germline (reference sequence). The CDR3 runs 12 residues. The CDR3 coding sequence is TGTGCCTGGAGTGTCTCGGCTTCGGCCCAGTACTTC. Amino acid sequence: CAWSVSASAQYF.

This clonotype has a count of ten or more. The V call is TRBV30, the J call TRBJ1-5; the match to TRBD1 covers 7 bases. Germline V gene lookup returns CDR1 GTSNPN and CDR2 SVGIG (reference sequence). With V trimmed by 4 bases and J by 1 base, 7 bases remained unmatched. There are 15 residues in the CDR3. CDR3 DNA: TGTGCCTGGAAGGCCGGGACAGAGAGCAATCAGCCCCAGCATTTT. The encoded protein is CAWKAGTESNQPQHF.

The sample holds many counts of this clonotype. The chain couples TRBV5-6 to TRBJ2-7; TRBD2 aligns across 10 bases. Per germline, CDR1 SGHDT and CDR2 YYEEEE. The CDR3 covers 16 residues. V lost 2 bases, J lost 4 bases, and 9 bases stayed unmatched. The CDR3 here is CASSFESGRAIYEQYF. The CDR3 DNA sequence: TGTGCCAGCAGCTTCGAGAGCGGGAGGGCGATATACGAGCAGTACTTC.

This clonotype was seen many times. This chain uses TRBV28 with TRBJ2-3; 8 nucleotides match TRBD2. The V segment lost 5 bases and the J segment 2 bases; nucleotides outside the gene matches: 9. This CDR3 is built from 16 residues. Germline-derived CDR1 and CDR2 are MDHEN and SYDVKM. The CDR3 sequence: CASSTGLALITDTQYF. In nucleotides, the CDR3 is TGTGCCAGCAGTACAGGACTAGCCCTCATCACAGATACGCAGTATTTT.

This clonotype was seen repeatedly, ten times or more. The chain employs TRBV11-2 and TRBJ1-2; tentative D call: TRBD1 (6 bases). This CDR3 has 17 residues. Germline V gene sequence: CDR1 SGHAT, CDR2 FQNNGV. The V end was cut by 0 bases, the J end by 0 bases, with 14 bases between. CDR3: CASSLDWKRGTNYGYTF. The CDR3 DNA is TGTGCCAGCAGCTTAGATTGGAAAAGGGGGACTAACTATGGCTACACCTTC. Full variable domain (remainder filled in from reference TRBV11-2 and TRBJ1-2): EAGVAQSPRYKIIEKRQSVAFWCNPISGHATLYWYQQILGQGPKLLIQFQNNGVVDDSQLPKDRFSAERLKGVDSTLKIQPAKLEDSAVYLCASSLDWKRGTNYGYTFGSGTRLTVV.

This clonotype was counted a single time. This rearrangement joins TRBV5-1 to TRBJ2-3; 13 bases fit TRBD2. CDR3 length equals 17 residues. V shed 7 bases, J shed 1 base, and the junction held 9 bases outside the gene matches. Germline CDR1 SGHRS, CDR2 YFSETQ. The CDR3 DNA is TGCGCCAGCTCGGTGACTAGCGGGAGGAGGGGCACAGATACGCAGTATTTT. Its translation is CASSVTSGRRGTDTQYF.

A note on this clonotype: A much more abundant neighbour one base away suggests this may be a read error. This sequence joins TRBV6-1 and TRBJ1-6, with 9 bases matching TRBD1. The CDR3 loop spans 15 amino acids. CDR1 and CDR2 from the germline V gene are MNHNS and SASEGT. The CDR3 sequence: CASSGQGSYNSPLRF. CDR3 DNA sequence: TGTGCCAGCAGCGGACAGGGGTCCTATAATTCACCCCTCCGCTTT.